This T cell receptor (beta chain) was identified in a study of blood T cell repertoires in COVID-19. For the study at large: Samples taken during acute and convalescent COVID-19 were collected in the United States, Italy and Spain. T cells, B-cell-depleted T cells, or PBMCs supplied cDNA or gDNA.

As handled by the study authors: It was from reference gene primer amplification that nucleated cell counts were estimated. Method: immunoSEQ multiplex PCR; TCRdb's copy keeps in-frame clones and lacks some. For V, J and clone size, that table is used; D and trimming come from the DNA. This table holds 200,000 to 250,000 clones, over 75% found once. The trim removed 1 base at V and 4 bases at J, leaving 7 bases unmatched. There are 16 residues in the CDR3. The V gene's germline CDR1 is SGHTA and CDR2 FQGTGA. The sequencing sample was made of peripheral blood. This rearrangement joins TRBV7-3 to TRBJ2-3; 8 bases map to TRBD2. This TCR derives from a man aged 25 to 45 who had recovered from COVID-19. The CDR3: CASSLMGLGDADTQYF. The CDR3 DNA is TGTGCCAGCAGCTTAATGGGACTAGGAGACGCAGATACGCAGTATTTT. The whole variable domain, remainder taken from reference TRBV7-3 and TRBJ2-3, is GAGVSQTPSNKVTEKGKYVELRCDPISGHTALYWYRQSLGQGPEFLIYFQGTGAADDSGLPNDRFFAVRPEGSVSTLKIQRTERGDSAVYLCASSLMGLGDADTQYFGPGTRLTVL.